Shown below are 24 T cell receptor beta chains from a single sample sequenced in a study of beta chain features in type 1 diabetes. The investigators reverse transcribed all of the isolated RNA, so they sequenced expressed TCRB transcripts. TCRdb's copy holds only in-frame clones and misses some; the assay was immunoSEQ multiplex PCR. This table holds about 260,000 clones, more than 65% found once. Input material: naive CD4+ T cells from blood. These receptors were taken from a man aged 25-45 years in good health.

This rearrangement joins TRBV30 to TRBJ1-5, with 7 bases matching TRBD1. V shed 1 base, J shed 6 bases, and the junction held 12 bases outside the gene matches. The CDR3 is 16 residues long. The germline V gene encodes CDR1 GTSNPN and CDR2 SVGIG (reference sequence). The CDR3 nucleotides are TGTGCCTGGAGTGATCGCCGGGGCAGGGGGACTCAGCCCCAGCATTTT. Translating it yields CAWSDRRGRGTQPQHF.

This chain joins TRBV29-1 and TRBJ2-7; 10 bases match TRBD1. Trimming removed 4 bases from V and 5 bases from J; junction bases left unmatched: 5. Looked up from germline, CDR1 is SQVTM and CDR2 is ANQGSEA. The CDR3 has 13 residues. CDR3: CSVAGQGMDEQYF. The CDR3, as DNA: TGCAGCGTTGCGGGACAGGGGATGGACGAGCAGTACTTC.

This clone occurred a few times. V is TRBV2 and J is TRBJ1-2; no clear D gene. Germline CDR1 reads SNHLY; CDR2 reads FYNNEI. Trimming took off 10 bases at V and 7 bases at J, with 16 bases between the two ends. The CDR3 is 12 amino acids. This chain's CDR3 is CAILRGRLGYTF. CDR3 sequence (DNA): TGTGCCATCCTTCGGGGTCGCCTTGGCTACACCTTC.

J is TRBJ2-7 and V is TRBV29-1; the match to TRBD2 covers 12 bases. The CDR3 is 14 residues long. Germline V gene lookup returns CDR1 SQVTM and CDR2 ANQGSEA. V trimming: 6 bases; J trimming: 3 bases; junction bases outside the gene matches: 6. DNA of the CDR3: TGCAGCGTAGTCGGACTAGCGGGGCGCTACGAGCAGTACTTC. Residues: CSVVGLAGRYEQYF.

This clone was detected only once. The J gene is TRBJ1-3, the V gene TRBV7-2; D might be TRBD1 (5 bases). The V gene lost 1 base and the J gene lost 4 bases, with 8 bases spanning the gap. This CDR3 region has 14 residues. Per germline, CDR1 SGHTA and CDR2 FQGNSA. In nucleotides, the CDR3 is TGTGCCAGCAGCTTAGGACAGCTGGGAAACACCATATATTTT. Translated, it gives CASSLGQLGNTIYF.

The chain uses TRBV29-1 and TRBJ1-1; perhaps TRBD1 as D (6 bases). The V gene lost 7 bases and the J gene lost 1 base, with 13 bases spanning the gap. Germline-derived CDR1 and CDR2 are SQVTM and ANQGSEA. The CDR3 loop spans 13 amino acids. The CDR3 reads CSAEAGANTEAFF. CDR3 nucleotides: TGCAGCGCCGAAGCAGGGGCGAACACTGAAGCTTTCTTT.

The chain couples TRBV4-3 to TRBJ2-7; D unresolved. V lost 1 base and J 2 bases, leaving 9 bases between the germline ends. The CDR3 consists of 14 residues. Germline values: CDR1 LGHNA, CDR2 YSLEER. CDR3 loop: CASSQVLRAYEQYF. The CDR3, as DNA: TGCGCCAGCAGCCAAGTTCTCAGAGCCTACGAGCAGTACTTC.

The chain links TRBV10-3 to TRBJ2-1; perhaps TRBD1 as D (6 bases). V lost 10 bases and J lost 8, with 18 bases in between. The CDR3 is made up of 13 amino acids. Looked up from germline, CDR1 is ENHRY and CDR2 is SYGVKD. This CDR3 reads CATGRTAMDEQFF. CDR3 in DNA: TGTGCCACCGGCCGGACAGCCATGGATGAGCAGTTCTTC.

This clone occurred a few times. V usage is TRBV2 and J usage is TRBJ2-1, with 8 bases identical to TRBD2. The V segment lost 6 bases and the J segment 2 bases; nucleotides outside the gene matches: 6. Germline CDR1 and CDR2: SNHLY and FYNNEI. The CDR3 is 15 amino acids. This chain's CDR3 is CASRKTSGAYNEQFF. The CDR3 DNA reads TGTGCCAGCAGAAAAACTAGCGGCGCCTACAATGAGCAGTTCTTC.

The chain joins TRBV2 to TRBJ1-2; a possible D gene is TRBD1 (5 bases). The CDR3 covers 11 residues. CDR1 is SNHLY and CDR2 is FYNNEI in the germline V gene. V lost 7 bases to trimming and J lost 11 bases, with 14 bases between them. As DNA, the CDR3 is TGTGCCAGCATTGGTTCAGGGAAGTACACCTTC. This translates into CASIGSGKYTF.

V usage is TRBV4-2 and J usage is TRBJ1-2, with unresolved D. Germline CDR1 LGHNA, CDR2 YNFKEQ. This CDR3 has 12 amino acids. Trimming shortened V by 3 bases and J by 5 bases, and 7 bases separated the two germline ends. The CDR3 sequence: CASSQSGYGYTF. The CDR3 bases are TGTGCCAGCAGCCAGTCGGGATATGGCTACACCTTC.

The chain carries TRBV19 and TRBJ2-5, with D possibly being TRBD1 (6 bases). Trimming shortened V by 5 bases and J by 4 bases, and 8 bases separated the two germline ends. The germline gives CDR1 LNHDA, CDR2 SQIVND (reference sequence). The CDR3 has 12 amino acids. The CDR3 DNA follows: TGTGCCAGTAGTCAGGGGAGAGAGACCCAGTACTTC. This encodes CASSQGRETQYF.

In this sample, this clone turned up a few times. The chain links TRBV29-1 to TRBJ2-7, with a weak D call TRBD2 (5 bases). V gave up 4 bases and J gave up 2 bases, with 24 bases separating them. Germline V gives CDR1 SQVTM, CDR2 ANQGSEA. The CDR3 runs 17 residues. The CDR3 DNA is TGCAGCGTTGCCAAGCCCCTTTCGACCCGAGGGCCCTACGAGCAGTACTTC. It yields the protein CSVAKPLSTRGPYEQYF.

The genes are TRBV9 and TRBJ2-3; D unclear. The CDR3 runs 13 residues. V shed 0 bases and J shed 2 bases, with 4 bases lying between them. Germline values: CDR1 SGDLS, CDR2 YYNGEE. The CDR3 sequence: CASSVGNTDTQYF. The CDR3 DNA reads TGTGCCAGCAGCGTAGGAAACACAGATACGCAGTATTTT.

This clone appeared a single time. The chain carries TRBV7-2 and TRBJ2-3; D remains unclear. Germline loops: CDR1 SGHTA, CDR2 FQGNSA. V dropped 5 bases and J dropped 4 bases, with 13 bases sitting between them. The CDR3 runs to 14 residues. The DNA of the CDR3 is TGTGCCAGCAGCGCTACGGGCAGATCAGATACGCAGTATTTT. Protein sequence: CASSATGRSDTQYF.

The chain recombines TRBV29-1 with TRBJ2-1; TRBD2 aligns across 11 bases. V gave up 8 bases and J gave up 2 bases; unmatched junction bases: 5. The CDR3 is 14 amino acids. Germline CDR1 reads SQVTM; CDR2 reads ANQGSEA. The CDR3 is CSLKTSGTYNEQFF. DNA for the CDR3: TGCAGCTTAAAGACTAGCGGGACCTACAATGAGCAGTTCTTC.

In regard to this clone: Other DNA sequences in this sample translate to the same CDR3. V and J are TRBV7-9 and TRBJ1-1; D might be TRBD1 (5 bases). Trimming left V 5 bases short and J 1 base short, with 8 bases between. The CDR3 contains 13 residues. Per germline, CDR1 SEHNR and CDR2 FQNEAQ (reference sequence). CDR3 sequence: CASSLTGNTEAFF. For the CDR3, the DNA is TGTGCCAGCAGCCTTACAGGGAACACTGAAGCTTTCTTT.

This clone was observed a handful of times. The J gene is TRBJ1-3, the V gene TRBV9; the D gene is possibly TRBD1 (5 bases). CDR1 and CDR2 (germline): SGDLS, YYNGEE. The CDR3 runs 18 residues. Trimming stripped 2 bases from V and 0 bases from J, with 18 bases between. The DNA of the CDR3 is TGTGCCAGCAGCGTGGGAACCGGGACTCATATCTCTGGAAACACCATATATTTT. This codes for CASSVGTGTHISGNTIYF.

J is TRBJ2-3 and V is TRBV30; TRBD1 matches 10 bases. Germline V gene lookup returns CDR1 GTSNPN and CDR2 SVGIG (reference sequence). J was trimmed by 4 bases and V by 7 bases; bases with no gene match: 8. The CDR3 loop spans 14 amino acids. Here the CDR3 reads CAFDRGPRPDTQYF. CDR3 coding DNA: TGTGCCTTCGACAGGGGGCCTCGACCAGATACGCAGTATTTT.

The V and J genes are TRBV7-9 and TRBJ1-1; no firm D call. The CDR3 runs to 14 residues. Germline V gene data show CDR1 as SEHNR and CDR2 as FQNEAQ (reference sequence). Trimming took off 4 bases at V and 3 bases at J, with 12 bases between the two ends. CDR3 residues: CASSSSLMDTEAFF. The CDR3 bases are TGTGCCAGCAGCTCCTCCTTGATGGACACTGAAGCTTTCTTT. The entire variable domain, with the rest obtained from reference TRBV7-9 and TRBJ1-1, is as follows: DTGVSQNPRHKITKRGQNVTFRCDPISEHNRLYWYRQTLGQGPEFLTYFQNEAQLEKSRLLSDRFSAERPKGSFSTLEIQRTEQGDSAMYLCASSSSLMDTEAFFGQGTRLTVV.

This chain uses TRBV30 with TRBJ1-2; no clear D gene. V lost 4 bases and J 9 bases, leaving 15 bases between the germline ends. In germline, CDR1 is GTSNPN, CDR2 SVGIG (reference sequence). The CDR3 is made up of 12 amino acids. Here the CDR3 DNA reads TGTGCCTGGAAAGGTGAGGGTAGGAGCTACACCTTC. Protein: CAWKGEGRSYTF.

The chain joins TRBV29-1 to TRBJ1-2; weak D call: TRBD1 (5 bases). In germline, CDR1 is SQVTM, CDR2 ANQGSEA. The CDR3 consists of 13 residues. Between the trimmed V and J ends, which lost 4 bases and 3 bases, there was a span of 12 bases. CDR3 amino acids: CSVGKGSDYGYTF. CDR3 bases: TGCAGCGTTGGTAAGGGGTCGGACTATGGCTACACCTTC.

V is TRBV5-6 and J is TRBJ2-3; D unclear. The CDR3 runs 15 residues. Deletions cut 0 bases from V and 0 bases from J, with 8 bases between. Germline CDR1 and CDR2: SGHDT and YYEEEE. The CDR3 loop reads CASSLGLLSTDTQYF. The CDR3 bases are TGTGCCAGCAGCTTGGGCCTCCTGAGCACAGATACGCAGTATTTT.

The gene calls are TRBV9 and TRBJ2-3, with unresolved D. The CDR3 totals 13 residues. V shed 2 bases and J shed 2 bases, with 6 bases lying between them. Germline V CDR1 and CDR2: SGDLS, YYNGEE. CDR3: CASSVTDTDTQYF. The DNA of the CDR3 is TGTGCCAGCAGCGTGACTGACACAGATACGCAGTATTTT.